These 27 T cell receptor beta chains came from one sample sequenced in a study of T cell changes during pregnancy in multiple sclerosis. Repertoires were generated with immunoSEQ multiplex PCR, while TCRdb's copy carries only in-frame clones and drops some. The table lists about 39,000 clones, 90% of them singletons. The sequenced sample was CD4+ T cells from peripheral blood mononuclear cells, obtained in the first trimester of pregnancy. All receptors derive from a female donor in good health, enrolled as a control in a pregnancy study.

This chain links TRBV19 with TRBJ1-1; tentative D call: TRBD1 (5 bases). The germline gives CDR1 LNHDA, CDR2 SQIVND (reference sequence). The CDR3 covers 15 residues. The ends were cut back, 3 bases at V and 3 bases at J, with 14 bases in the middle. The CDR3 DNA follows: TGTGCCAGTAGTATCGGGGGGGGTGGTCACACTGAAGCTTTCTTT. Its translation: CASSIGGGGHTEAFF.

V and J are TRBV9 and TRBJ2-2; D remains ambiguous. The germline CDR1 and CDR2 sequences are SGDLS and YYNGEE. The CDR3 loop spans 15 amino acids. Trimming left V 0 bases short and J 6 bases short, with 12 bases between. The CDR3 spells CASSVGPGFAGELFF. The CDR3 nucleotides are TGTGCCAGCAGCGTAGGCCCAGGTTTCGCCGGGGAGCTGTTTTTT. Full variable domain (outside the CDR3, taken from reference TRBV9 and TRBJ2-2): DSGVTQTPKHLITATGQRVTLRCSPRSGDLSVYWYQQSLDQGLQFLIQYYNGEERAKGNILERFSAQQFPDLHSELNLSSLELGDSALYFCASSVGPGFAGELFFGEGSRLTVL.

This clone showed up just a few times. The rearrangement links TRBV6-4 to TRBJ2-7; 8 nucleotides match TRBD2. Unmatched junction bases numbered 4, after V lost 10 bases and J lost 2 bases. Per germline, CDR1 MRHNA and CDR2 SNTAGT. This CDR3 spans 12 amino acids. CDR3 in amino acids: CAIGGGTYEQYF. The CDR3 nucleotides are TGTGCCATCGGCGGGGGGACCTACGAGCAGTACTTC.

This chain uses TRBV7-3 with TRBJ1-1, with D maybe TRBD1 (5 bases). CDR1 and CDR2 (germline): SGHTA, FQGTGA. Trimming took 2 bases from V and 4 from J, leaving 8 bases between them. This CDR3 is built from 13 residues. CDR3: CASSLQGTTEAFF. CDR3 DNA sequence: TGTGCCAGCAGCTTACAGGGTACCACTGAAGCTTTCTTT.

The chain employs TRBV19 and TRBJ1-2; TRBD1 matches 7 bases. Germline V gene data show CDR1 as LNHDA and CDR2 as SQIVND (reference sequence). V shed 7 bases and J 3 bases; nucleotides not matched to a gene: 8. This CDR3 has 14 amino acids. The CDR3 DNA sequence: TGTGCCAGTACCATACAGGGGCCTGACTATGGCTACACCTTC. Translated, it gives CASTIQGPDYGYTF.

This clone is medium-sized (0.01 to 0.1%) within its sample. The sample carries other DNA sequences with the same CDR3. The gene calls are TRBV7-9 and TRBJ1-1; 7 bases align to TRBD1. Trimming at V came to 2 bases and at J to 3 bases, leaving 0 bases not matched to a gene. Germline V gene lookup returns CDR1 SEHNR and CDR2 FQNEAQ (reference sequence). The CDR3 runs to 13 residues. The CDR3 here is CASSLQGDTEAFF. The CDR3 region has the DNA TGTGCCAGCAGCTTACAGGGGGACACTGAAGCTTTCTTT. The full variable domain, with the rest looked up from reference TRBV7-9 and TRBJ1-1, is DTGVSQNPRHKITKRGQNVTFRCDPISEHNRLYWYRQTLGQGPEFLTYFQNEAQLEKSRLLSDRFSAERPKGSFSTLEIQRTEQGDSAMYLCASSLQGDTEAFFGQGTRLTVV.

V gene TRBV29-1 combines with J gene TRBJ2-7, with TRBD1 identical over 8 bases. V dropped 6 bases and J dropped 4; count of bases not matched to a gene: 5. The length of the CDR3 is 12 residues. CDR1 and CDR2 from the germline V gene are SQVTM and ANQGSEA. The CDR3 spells CSVVTGAYEQYF. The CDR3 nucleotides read TGCAGCGTCGTGACAGGGGCTTACGAGCAGTACTTC.

This CDR3 is CASSIGGVGYETQYF. The CDR3 DNA follows: TGTGCCAGTAGTATCGGGGGAGTCGGGTACGAGACCCAGTACTTC. The J gene is TRBJ2-5, the V gene TRBV19, with D perhaps matching TRBD2 (6 bases). Trimming cost V 3 bases and J 5 bases, with 16 bases left between them. The CDR3 extends over 15 amino acids. In germline, CDR1 is LNHDA, CDR2 SQIVND (reference sequence).

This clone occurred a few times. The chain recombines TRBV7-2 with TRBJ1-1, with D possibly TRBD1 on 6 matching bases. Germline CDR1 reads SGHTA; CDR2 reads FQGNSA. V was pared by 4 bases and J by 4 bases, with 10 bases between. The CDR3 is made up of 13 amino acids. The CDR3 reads CASSSNRATEAFF. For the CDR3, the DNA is TGTGCCAGCAGCTCCAACAGGGCCACTGAAGCTTTCTTT.

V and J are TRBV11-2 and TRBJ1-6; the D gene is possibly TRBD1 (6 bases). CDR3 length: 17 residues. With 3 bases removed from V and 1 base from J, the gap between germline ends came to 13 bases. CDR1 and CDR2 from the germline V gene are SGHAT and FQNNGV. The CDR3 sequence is CASSFVGRGSYNSPLHF. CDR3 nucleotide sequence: TGTGCCAGCAGCTTTGTCGGCAGGGGATCCTATAATTCACCCCTCCACTTT.

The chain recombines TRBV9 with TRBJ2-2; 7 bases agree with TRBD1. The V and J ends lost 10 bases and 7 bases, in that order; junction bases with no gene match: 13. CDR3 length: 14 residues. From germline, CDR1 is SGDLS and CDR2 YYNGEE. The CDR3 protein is CASNRDSHIGELFF. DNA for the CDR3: TGTGCCTCGAACCGGGACAGTCATATCGGGGAGCTGTTTTTT.

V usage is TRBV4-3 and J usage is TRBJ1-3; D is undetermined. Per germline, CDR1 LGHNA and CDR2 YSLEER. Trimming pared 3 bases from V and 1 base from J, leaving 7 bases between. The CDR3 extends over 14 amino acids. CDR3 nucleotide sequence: TGCGCCAGCAGCCAGGGCCTTTCTGGAAACACCATATATTTT. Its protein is CASSQGLSGNTIYF.

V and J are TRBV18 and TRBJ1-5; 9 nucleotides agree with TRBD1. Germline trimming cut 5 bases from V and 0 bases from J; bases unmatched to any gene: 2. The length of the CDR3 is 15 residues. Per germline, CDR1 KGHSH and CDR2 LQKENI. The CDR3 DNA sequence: TGTGCCAGCTCAGGGACAGGGAGTAGCAATCAGCCCCAGCATTTT. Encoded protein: CASSGTGSSNQPQHF. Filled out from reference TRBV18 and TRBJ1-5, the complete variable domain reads NAGVMQNPRHLVRRRGQEARLRCSPMKGHSHVYWYRQLPEEGLKFMVYLQKENIIDESGMPKERFSAEFPKEGPSILRIQQVVRGDSAAYFCASSGTGSSNQPQHFGDGTRLSIL.

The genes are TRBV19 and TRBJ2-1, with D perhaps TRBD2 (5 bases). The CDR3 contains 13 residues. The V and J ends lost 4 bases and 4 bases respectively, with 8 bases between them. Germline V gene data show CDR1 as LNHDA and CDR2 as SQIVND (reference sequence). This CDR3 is CASSRGSYNEQFF. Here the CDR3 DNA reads TGTGCCAGTAGTAGAGGGAGTTACAATGAGCAGTTCTTC.

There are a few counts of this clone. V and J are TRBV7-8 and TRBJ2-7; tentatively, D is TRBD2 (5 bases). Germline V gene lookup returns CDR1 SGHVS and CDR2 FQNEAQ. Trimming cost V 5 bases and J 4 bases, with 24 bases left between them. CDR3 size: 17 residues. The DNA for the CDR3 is TGTGCCAGCAGCCTCCCACGAAGACTCCAGACGGGATACGAGCAGTACTTC. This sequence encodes CASSLPRRLQTGYEQYF.

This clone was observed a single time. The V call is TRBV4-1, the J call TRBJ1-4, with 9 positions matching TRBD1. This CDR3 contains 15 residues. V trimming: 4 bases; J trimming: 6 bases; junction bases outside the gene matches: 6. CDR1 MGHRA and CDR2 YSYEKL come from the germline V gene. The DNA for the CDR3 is TGCGCCAGCAGCCGAGGGGACAGGGATGATGAAAAACTGTTTTTT. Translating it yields CASSRGDRDDEKLFF.

The CDR3: CASRPRDRGSQPQHF. CDR3 coding DNA: TGTGCCAGCAGACCTCGGGACAGGGGGAGTCAGCCCCAGCATTTT. V gene TRBV27 combines with J gene TRBJ1-5; 11 bases align to TRBD1. The CDR3 sequence is 15 residues long. V shed 6 bases and J 6 bases; nucleotides not matched to a gene: 7. CDR1 is MNHEY, CDR2 SMNVEV, per germline (reference sequence).

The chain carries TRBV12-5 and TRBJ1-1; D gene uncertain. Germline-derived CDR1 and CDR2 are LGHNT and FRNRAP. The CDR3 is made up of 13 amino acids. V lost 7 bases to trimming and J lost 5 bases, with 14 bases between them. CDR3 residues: CASAPPAGTEAFF. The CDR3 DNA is TGTGCTAGTGCCCCCCCCGCGGGAACTGAAGCTTTCTTT.

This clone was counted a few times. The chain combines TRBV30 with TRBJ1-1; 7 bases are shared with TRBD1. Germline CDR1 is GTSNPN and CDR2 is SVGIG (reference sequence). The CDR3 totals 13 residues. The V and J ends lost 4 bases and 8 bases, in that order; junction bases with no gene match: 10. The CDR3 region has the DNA TGTGCCTGGAAACTGAGGGGGCGAGGAGAAGCTTTCTTT. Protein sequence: CAWKLRGRGEAFF.

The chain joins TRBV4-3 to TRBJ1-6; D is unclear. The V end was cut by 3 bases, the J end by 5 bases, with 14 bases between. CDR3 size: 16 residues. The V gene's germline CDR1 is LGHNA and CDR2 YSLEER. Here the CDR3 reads CASSQQPGNNNSPLHF. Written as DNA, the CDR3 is TGCGCCAGCAGCCAGCAACCCGGGAACAATAATTCACCCCTCCACTTT.

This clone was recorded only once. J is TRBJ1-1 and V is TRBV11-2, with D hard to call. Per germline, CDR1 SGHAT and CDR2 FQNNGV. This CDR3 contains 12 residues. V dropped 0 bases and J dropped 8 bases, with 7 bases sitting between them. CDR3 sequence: CASSLETREAFF. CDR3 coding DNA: TGTGCCAGCAGCTTAGAAACCAGGGAAGCTTTCTTT.

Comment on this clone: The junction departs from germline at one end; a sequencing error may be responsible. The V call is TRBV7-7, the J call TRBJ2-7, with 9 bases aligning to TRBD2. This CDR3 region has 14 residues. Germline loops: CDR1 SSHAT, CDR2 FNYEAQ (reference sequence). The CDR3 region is CASSLGGGAYEQYF. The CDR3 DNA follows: TGTGCTAGCAGCTTGGGCGGGGGGGCCTACGAGCAGTACTTC.

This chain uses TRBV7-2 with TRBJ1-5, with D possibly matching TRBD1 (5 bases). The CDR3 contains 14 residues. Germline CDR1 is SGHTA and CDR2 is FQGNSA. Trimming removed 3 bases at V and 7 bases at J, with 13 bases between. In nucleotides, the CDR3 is TGTGCCAGCAGCTTTGACAGATCACCCCAGCCCCAGCATTTT. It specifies CASSFDRSPQPQHF.

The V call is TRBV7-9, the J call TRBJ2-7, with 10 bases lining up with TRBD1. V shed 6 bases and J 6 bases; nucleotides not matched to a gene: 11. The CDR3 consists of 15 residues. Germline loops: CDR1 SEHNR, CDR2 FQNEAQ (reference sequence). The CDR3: CASRRAGTGDREQYF. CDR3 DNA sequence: TGTGCCAGCAGACGGGCGGGGACAGGGGATCGCGAGCAGTACTTC.

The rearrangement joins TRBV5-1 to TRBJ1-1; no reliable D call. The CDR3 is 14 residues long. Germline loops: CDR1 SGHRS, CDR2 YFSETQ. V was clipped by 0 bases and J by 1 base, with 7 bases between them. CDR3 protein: CASSLGAGNTEAFF. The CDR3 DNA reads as TGCGCCAGCAGCTTGGGGGCGGGGAACACTGAAGCTTTCTTT. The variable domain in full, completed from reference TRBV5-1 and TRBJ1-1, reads KAGVTQTPRYLIKTRGQQVTLSCSPISGHRSVSWYQQTPGQGLQFLFEYFSETQRNKGNFPGRFSGRQFSNSRSEMNVSTLELGDSALYLCASSLGAGNTEAFFGQGTRLTVV.

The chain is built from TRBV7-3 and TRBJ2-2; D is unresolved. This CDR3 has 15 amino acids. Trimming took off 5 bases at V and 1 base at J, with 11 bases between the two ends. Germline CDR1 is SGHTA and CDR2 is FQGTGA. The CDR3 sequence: CASSPARKNTGELFF. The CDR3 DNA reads TGTGCCAGCAGCCCCGCCAGGAAGAACACCGGGGAGCTGTTTTTT.

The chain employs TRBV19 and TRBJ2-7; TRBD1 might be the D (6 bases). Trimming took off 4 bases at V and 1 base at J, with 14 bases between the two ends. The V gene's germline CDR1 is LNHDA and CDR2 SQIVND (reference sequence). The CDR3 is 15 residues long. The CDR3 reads CASSTSRGFSYEQYF. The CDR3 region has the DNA TGTGCCAGTAGTACCTCCAGGGGCTTTTCCTACGAGCAGTACTTC.